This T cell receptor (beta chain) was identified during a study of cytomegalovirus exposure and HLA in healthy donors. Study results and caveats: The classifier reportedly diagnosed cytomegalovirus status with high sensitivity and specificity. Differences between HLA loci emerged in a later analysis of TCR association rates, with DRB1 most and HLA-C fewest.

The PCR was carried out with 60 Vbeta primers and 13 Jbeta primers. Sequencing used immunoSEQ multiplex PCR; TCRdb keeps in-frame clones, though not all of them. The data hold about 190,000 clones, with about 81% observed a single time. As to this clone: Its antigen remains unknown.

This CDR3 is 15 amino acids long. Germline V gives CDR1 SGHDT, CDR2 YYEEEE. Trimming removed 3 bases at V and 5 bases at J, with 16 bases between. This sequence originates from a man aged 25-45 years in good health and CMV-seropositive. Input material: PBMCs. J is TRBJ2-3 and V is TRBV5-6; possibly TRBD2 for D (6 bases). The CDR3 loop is CASSWGGTHGDTQYF. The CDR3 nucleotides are TGTGCCAGCAGCTGGGGAGGTACGCACGGAGATACGCAGTATTTT.